This T cell receptor beta chain derives from a study of T cell responses to AZD1222 COVID-19 vaccine. Sequencing was performed with immunoSEQ multiplex PCR; in TCRdb, only in-frame clones are kept and a portion is missing. Among roughly 150,000 clones listed, around 87% were seen once. This CDR3 is built from 13 residues. Germline V gene sequence: CDR1 SGHAT, CDR2 FQDESV (reference sequence). V lost 1 base and J lost 7, with 8 bases in between. This sample comprised peripheral blood, obtained on day 0 of AZD1222 vaccination. The rearrangement links TRBV11-1 to TRBJ1-5, with D maybe TRBD1 (6 bases). The TCR comes from an adult in good health. The CDR3 protein is CASSLDRAQPQHF. The CDR3, as DNA: TGTGCCAGCAGCTTAGACAGGGCGCAGCCCCAGCATTTT.